What follows describes a single T cell receptor (beta chain). Source study methods: Reference gene primers were amplified, and this amplification served to estimate nucleated cell counts. The protocol was immunoSEQ multiplex PCR, while the TCRdb copy is restricted to in-frame clones and leaves out a portion. V, J and clone size derive from that table, while D and trimming were established from the DNA sequence. The sample consists of about 120,000 clones, just under 90% of them appearing once. There are 15 residues in the CDR3. Looked up from germline, CDR1 is ENHRY and CDR2 is SYGVKD. Unmatched junction bases numbered 13, after V lost 11 bases and J lost 5 bases. This specimen belongs to a study of blood T cell repertoires in COVID-19. Study-wide background: Italy, Spain and the United States were the sources of the convalescent and acute COVID-19 samples. Sources were T cells, B-cell-depleted T cells, or PBMCs; the material itself was cDNA or gDNA.

The chain combines TRBV10-3 with TRBJ2-1, with TRBD2 matching over 9 bases. The sequence came from a woman aged 50 to 65 with acute or convalescent COVID-19. Specimen: peripheral blood. CDR3 sequence reads: CAARLAAGGNNEQFF. The CDR3 coding sequence is TGTGCCGCCCGTTTAGCAGCGGGAGGTAACAATGAGCAGTTCTTC.